A single sample gave rise to the 32 T cell receptor beta chains below, sequenced in a study of blood T cell repertoires in COVID-19 (TCRdb year 2020). The method was the immunoSEQ multiplex PCR assay. Held by TCRdb, this immuneACCESS table contains in-frame sequences only and omits some clones. Under half of the omission traces to an unresolved V gene where checked; the cause of the rest is unknown. The table for this sample lists roughly 250,000 clones; 70% to 85% of them were counted only once. The ten largest clones capture over 8% of the sample. The sample taken for sequencing was peripheral blood. The receptors originated from an elderly woman with acute or convalescent COVID-19.

The chain is built from TRBV18 and TRBJ2-3; perhaps TRBD2 as D (5 bases). The ends were cut back, 6 bases at V and 6 bases at J, with 7 bases in the middle. This CDR3 region has 11 residues. Germline CDR1 is KGHSH and CDR2 is LQKENI. This chain's CDR3 is CASSPGDTQYF. The CDR3 bases are TGTGCCAGCTCCCCGGGGGATACGCAGTATTTT.

Points on this clone: Other DNA sequences of this sample code for an identical CDR3. The J gene is TRBJ2-2, the V gene TRBV9; TRBD2 matches 10 bases. The V gene's germline CDR1 is SGDLS and CDR2 YYNGEE. Trimming at V came to 4 bases and at J to 2 bases, leaving 5 bases not matched to a gene. The CDR3 has 16 residues. CDR3 in DNA: TGTGCCAGCAGCCCATGGACTAGCGGTAACACCGGGGAGCTGTTTTTT. It yields the protein CASSPWTSGNTGELFF.

This chain uses TRBV5-1 with TRBJ1-5; possible D gene TRBD1, 6 bases. Germline CDR1 reads SGHRS; CDR2 reads YFSETQ. Trimming cost V 0 bases and J 0 bases, with 10 bases left between them. The CDR3 runs to 16 residues. This CDR3 reads CASSLDVRGSNQPQHF. For the CDR3, the DNA is TGCGCCAGCAGCTTGGACGTCAGGGGTAGCAATCAGCCCCAGCATTTT.

The chain joins TRBV6-5 to TRBJ1-5; maybe TRBD1 (5 bases). Trimming took off 7 bases at V and 0 bases at J, with 13 bases between the two ends. The CDR3 has 15 residues. The V gene's germline CDR1 is MNHEY and CDR2 SVGAGI. CDR3 region: CASITTVNSNQPQHF. For the CDR3, the DNA is TGTGCCAGCATTACGACAGTTAATAGCAATCAGCCCCAGCATTTT.

The chain uses TRBV12-3 or TRBV12-4 and TRBJ2-5; 9 bases are a match to TRBD2. Trimming took 1 base from V and 7 from J; bases not matched to a gene: 1. The CDR3 is 13 residues long. The CDR3 protein is CASSLVTSGTQYF. CDR3 DNA: TGTGCCAGCAGTTTAGTGACTAGCGGGACCCAGTACTTC.

The chain carries TRBV11-2 and TRBJ1-1; tentatively, D is TRBD1 (5 bases). Trimming took off 5 bases at V and 5 bases at J, with 18 bases between the two ends. The CDR3 length is 15 residues. The germline CDR1 and CDR2 sequences are SGHAT and FQNNGV. For the CDR3, the DNA is TGTGCCAGCAGCCCTGCTGGGGCGGTCGGGACTGAAGCTTTCTTT. It translates to CASSPAGAVGTEAFF.

The V and J genes are TRBV20-1 and TRBJ2-1; TRBD2 aligns across 12 bases. The V gene's germline CDR1 is DFQATT and CDR2 SNEGSKA (reference sequence). This CDR3 is 18 amino acids long. The ends lost 3 bases at V and 0 bases at J; junction bases unmatched: 9. The DNA for the CDR3 is TGCAGTGCTAGTGGGGGACTAGCGGGCCAGAGCTCCTACAATGAGCAGTTCTTC. It specifies CSASGGLAGQSSYNEQFF.

The CDR3 nucleotides read TGTGCCAGCCACCCGGGGGTGGGGTTTATCGAAAAACTGTTTTTT. It yields the protein CASHPGVGFIEKLFF. The rearrangement joins TRBV28 to TRBJ1-4, with D possibly matching TRBD1 (5 bases). The germline V and J ends were trimmed by 8 bases and 8 bases, with 21 bases remaining between them. Germline values: CDR1 MDHEN, CDR2 SYDVKM. The CDR3 is 15 residues long.

The chain has TRBV5-1 and TRBJ1-2; 10 nucleotides line up with TRBD1. CDR3 length: 14 residues. Germline CDR1 reads SGHRS; CDR2 reads YFSETQ. Trimming took 3 bases from V and 8 from J; bases not matched to a gene: 7. In DNA, the CDR3 is TGCGCCAGCAGCTGGGGGGACAGGGGAAGCGGCTACACCTTC. This codes for CASSWGDRGSGYTF. Full variable domain (outside the CDR3, taken from reference TRBV5-1 and TRBJ1-2): KAGVTQTPRYLIKTRGQQVTLSCSPISGHRSVSWYQQTPGQGLQFLFEYFSETQRNKGNFPGRFSGRQFSNSRSEMNVSTLELGDSALYLCASSWGDRGSGYTFGSGTRLTVV.

This clone was counted between two and nine times. The J gene is TRBJ1-6, the V gene TRBV5-1, with 7 nucleotides matching TRBD1. The ends lost 6 bases at V and 7 bases at J; junction bases unmatched: 7. CDR1 is SGHRS and CDR2 is YFSETQ in the germline V gene. The CDR3 covers 14 residues. The CDR3 region is CASTRDRRNSPLHF. CDR3 coding DNA: TGCGCCAGCACCCGGGACAGAAGAAATTCACCCCTCCACTTT.

The rearrangement links TRBV3-1 (or the pseudogene TRBV3-2) to TRBJ2-1; 8 nucleotides align to TRBD2. Germline-derived CDR1 and CDR2 are LGHDT and YNNKEL (reference sequence). The CDR3 contains 15 residues. V trimming: 2 bases; J trimming: 4 bases; junction bases outside the gene matches: 4. The CDR3 here is CASSQRGGAYNEQFF. CDR3 DNA: TGTGCCAGCAGCCAACGGGGGGGGGCTTACAATGAGCAGTTCTTC.

The chain combines TRBV4-1 with TRBJ2-7; 9 bases agree with TRBD2. V lost 0 bases and J lost 2; bases outside the gene matches: 5. The CDR3 is 16 amino acids. Germline loops: CDR1 MGHRA, CDR2 YSYEKL. The CDR3 protein is CASSQEKAGGTYEQYF. In nucleotides, the CDR3 is TGCGCCAGCAGCCAAGAAAAAGCGGGGGGAACCTACGAGCAGTACTTC.

The genes are TRBV19 and TRBJ1-5; tentative D call: TRBD1 (5 bases). The CDR3 consists of 14 residues. CDR1 and CDR2 from the germline V gene are LNHDA and SQIVND (reference sequence). The V end was cut by 6 bases, the J end by 3 bases, with 12 bases between. The CDR3 DNA reads TGTGCCAGTAGGGGGGGGTCAGTCAATCAGCCCCAGCATTTT. The encoded protein is CASRGGSVNQPQHF.

This clone was counted only a few times. This chain uses TRBV2 with TRBJ1-5, with TRBD1 identical over 9 bases. V dropped 5 bases and J dropped 4; count of bases not matched to a gene: 21. Germline V CDR1 and CDR2: SNHLY, FYNNEI. The CDR3 is made up of 20 amino acids. The CDR3 spells CASSRDLTGGGFVRNQPQHF. The CDR3 region has the DNA TGTGCCAGCAGTCGGGACCTTACAGGGGGCGGCTTTGTTAGGAATCAGCCCCAGCATTTT.

The chain recombines TRBV5-6 with TRBJ1-6; 10 nucleotides line up with TRBD1. The V gene end was trimmed by 4 bases and the J gene end by 10 bases; junction bases not matched to a gene: 8. Germline assignment: CDR1 SGHDT and CDR2 YYEEEE. This CDR3 region has 15 residues. CDR3 region: CASSRSRDRGSPLHF. CDR3 sequence (DNA): TGTGCCAGCAGCAGATCCCGGGACAGGGGCTCACCCCTCCACTTT. The entire variable domain, with the rest obtained from reference TRBV5-6 and TRBJ1-6, is as follows: DAGVTQSPTHLIKTRGQQVTLRCSPKSGHDTVSWYQQALGQGPQFIFQYYEEEERQRGNFPDRFSGHQFPNYSSELNVNALLLGDSALYLCASSRSRDRGSPLHFGNGTRLTVT.

V gene TRBV9 combines with J gene TRBJ2-5; D is perhaps TRBD1 (6 bases). The CDR3 loop spans 14 amino acids. Germline loops: CDR1 SGDLS, CDR2 YYNGEE. Trimming shortened V by 3 bases and J by 5 bases, and 14 bases separated the two germline ends. DNA for the CDR3: TGTGCCAGCAGCGAGACAGGCCTCGGCGAGACCCAGTACTTC. Amino acids: CASSETGLGETQYF.

This chain uses TRBV24-1 with TRBJ2-1; D uncertain. The CDR3 sequence is 13 residues long. Per germline, CDR1 KGHDR and CDR2 SFDVKD. The ends were cut back, 5 bases at V and 6 bases at J, with 10 bases in the middle. CDR3 nucleotides: TGTGCCACCAGTGTGACTTTGGCCAATGAGCAGTTCTTC. It is translated as CATSVTLANEQFF.

The gene calls are TRBV4-1 and TRBJ1-1; D unclear. Trimming took 0 bases from V and 1 from J, leaving 9 bases between them. Germline CDR1 and CDR2: MGHRA and YSYEKL. The CDR3 has 15 residues. The CDR3 DNA reads as TGCGCCAGCAGCCAAGATCGGCAGGAGAACACTGAAGCTTTCTTT. This codes for CASSQDRQENTEAFF.

The CDR3 protein is CASSQGATYGYTF. CDR3 nucleotides: TGCGCCAGCAGCCAAGGGGCCACGTATGGCTACACCTTC. The chain links TRBV4-1 to TRBJ1-2; D call uncertain. Germline values: CDR1 MGHRA, CDR2 YSYEKL. The CDR3 is 13 residues long. V lost 1 base and J 5 bases, leaving 8 bases between the germline ends.

The chain recombines TRBV12-3 or TRBV12-4 with TRBJ1-1, with unresolved D. The CDR3 totals 13 residues. With 4 bases removed from V and 0 bases from J, the gap between germline ends came to 6 bases. As DNA, the CDR3 is TGTGCCAGCAGTTCCCGGTTGAACACTGAAGCTTTCTTT. This codes for CASSSRLNTEAFF.

This chain connects TRBV5-6 to TRBJ2-1, with TRBD2 matching 12 bases. V lost 0 bases to trimming and J lost 15 bases; unmatched junction nucleotides: 7. Per germline, CDR1 SGHDT and CDR2 YYEEEE. The CDR3 totals 14 residues. The CDR3 sequence: CASSLGTSGTLMFF. CDR3 coding DNA: TGTGCCAGCAGCTTGGGGACTAGCGGGACGCTGATGTTCTTC.

V gene TRBV11-1 combines with J gene TRBJ2-1; D possibly corresponds to TRBD2 (6 bases). Germline V gives CDR1 SGHAT, CDR2 FQDESV (reference sequence). The CDR3 consists of 13 residues. V shed 3 bases and J shed 10 bases, with 13 bases lying between them. The chain's CDR3 is CASSLGLLGEQFF. CDR3 nucleotides: TGTGCCAGCAGCTTGGGACTTCTGGGGGAGCAGTTCTTC.

The chain's CDR3 is CASSSGLPPYNEQFF. For the CDR3, the DNA is TGTGCCAGCAGCTCGGGACTCCCGCCCTACAATGAGCAGTTCTTC. V gene TRBV7-3 combines with J gene TRBJ2-1; D perhaps matches TRBD2 (6 bases). CDR1 and CDR2 (germline): SGHTA, FQGTGA. The length of the CDR3 is 15 residues. Trimming took off 4 bases at V and 2 bases at J, with 12 bases between the two ends.

The chain has TRBV7-3 and TRBJ2-2, with 7 bases lining up with TRBD1. Germline V lookup: CDR1 SGHTA, CDR2 FQGTGA. Trimming cost V 4 bases and J 0 bases; bases outside gene matches: 2. The CDR3 consists of 15 residues. The CDR3 sequence: CASSSDRANTGELFF. In DNA, the CDR3 is TGTGCCAGCAGCTCCGACAGGGCGAACACCGGGGAGCTGTTTTTT.

The J gene is TRBJ2-3, the V gene TRBV24-1; 7 positions match TRBD1. The CDR3 has 15 amino acids. J lost 5 bases, V lost 2 bases, and 6 bases had no gene match. Germline-derived CDR1 and CDR2 are KGHDR and SFDVKD. The DNA of the CDR3 is TGTGCCACCAGTGATTATAGGGGGCAGGGAGATACGCAGTATTTT. Residues: CATSDYRGQGDTQYF.

The J gene is TRBJ1-4, the V gene TRBV7-6; D is unclear. Germline V CDR1 and CDR2: SGHVS, FNYEAQ. The length of the CDR3 is 14 residues. V was cut by 3 bases and J by 3 bases, with 8 bases left in between. The CDR3 DNA sequence: TGTGCCAGCAGCTTCCGGGGTGCTAATGAAAAACTGTTTTTT. The encoded protein is CASSFRGANEKLFF.

The chain couples TRBV12-3 or TRBV12-4 to TRBJ1-6, with 7 nucleotides matching TRBD1. V dropped 2 bases and J dropped 9; count of bases not matched to a gene: 1. The CDR3 is made up of 13 amino acids. This CDR3 is CASSLTGVSPLHF. In DNA form, the CDR3 reads TGTGCCAGCAGTTTAACAGGGGTTTCACCCCTCCACTTT.

The chain combines TRBV4-1 with TRBJ2-4; D uncertain. The CDR3 runs 15 residues. V was clipped by 0 bases and J by 0 bases, with 6 bases between them. Germline CDR1 reads MGHRA; CDR2 reads YSYEKL. CDR3 DNA: TGCGCCAGCAGCCAAGACAGACTAGCCAAAAACATTCAGTACTTC. This encodes CASSQDRLAKNIQYF.

This clone was found a few times. The V and J genes are TRBV2 and TRBJ2-7; a possible D gene is TRBD1 (5 bases). Germline CDR1 SNHLY, CDR2 FYNNEI. The CDR3 loop spans 14 amino acids. The V gene lost 5 bases and the J gene lost 1 base, with 12 bases spanning the gap. CDR3 coding DNA: TGTGCCAGCAGTCAAGACAGACGTTCCTACGAGCAGTACTTC. Protein: CASSQDRRSYEQYF.

This clone was observed a handful of times. V and J are TRBV19 and TRBJ2-3, with 10 bases fitting TRBD2. Germline-derived CDR1 and CDR2 are LNHDA and SQIVND (reference sequence). The CDR3 is made up of 16 amino acids. J gave up 3 bases and V 5 bases, and 8 bases lay outside the gene matches. The CDR3 DNA sequence: TGTGCCAGTAGTTCGGGACTAGCGATGGGGACAGATACGCAGTATTTT. Protein product: CASSSGLAMGTDTQYF. Complete variable domain (other parts from reference TRBV19 and TRBJ2-3): DGGITQSPKYLFRKEGQNVTLSCEQNLNHDAMYWYRQDPGQGLRLIYYSQIVNDFQKGDIAEGYSVSREKKESFPLTVTSAQKNPTAFYLCASSSGLAMGTDTQYFGPGTRLTVL.

This clone was seen more than once but under ten times. Here the CDR3 reads CASSRDSPYEQYF. CDR3 sequence (DNA): TGCGCCAGCAGCAGGGACAGCCCCTACGAGCAGTACTTC. This chain uses TRBV5-1 with TRBJ2-7, with TRBD1 identical over 7 bases. V shed 4 bases, J shed 2 bases, and the junction held 3 bases outside the gene matches. Germline V lookup: CDR1 SGHRS, CDR2 YFSETQ. The CDR3 length is 13 residues.

The chain joins TRBV4-1 to TRBJ1-1, with a tentative D call TRBD1 (5 bases). CDR3 length: 16 amino acids. Germline V lookup: CDR1 MGHRA, CDR2 YSYEKL. The V end was cut by 1 base, the J end by 0 bases, with 12 bases between. CDR3 nucleotide sequence: TGCGCCAGCAGCCAAGTAAAGGCAGGGATGAACACTGAAGCTTTCTTT. The encoded protein is CASSQVKAGMNTEAFF.